Included here is one TCR beta chain sequence, with context. The sample originates from a study of T cell changes during pregnancy in multiple sclerosis. Libraries were prepared by immunoSEQ multiplex PCR; TCRdb keeps only in-frame clonotypes and omits some of them. The sample yields 40,000 to 55,000 clones, approximately 89% seen once. Trimming removed 7 bases from V and 6 bases from J; junction bases left unmatched: 6. In germline, CDR1 is MRHNA, CDR2 SNTAGT. This CDR3 is 15 amino acids long. The receptor's source is a female donor with multiple sclerosis, enrolled in a pregnancy study. This chain links TRBV6-4 with TRBJ2-2; 12 nucleotides line up with TRBD1. The source was CD8+ T cells from peripheral blood mononuclear cells, collected in the second trimester of pregnancy. The CDR3 loop reads CASTEGQGAAGELFF. In DNA form, the CDR3 reads TGTGCCAGCACCGAGGGACAGGGGGCGGCCGGGGAGCTGTTTTTT.